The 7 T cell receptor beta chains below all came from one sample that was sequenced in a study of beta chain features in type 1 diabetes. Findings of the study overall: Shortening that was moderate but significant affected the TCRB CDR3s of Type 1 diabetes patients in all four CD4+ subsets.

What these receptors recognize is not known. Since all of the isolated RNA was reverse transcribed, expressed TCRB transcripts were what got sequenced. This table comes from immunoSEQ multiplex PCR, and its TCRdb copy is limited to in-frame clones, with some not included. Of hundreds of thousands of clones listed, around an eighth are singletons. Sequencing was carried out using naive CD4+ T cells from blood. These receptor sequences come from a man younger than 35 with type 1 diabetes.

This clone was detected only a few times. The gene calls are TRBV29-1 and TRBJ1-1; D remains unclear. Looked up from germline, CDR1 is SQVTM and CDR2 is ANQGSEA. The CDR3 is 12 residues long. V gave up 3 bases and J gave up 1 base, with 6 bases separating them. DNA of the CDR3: TGCAGCGTTGAGCGGGAGAACACTGAAGCTTTCTTT. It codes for CSVERENTEAFF.

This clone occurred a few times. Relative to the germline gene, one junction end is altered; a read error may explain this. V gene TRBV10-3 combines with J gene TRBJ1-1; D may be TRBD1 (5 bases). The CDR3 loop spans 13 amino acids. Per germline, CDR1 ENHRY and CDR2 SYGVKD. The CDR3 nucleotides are TGTGCCATCACTGAGGGGCGAGGGACTGAAGCTTTCTTT. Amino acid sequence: CAITEGRGTEAFF.

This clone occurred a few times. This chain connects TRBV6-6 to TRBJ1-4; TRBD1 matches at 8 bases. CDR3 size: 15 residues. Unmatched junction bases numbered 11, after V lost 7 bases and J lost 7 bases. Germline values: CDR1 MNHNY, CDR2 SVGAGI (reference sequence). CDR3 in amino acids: CASKGMWTGSEKLFF. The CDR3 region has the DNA TGTGCCAGCAAGGGGATGTGGACAGGGAGTGAAAAACTGTTTTTT.

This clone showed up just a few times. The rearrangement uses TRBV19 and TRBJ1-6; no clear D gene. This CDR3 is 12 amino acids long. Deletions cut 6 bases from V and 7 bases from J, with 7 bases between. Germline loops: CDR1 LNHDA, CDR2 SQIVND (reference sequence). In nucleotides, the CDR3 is TGTGCCAGTAGGGTCGGGAATTCACCCCTCCACTTT. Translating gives CASRVGNSPLHF.

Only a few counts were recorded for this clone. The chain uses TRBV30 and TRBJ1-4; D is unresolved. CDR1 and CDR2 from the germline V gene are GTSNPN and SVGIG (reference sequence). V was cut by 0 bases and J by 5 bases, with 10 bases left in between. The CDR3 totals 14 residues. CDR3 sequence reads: CAWSVGRINEKLFF. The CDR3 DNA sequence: TGTGCCTGGAGTGTAGGACGGATAAATGAAAAACTGTTTTTT.

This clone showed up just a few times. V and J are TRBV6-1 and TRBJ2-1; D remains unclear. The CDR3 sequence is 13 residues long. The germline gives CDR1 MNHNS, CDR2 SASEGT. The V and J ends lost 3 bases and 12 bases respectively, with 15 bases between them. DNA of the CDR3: TGTGCCAGCAGTGACGGCTCAAGCTATCGGCAGTTCTTC. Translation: CASSDGSSYRQFF.

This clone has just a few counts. CDR3 in amino acids: CSLWRGTDTQYF. The CDR3 DNA reads as TGCAGCCTTTGGCGGGGCACAGATACGCAGTATTTT. The rearrangement joins TRBV29-1 to TRBJ2-3; weak D call: TRBD2 (5 bases). Per germline, CDR1 SQVTM and CDR2 ANQGSEA. This CDR3 spans 12 amino acids. V was shortened by 8 bases and J by 1 base, with 10 bases between the two germline ends.